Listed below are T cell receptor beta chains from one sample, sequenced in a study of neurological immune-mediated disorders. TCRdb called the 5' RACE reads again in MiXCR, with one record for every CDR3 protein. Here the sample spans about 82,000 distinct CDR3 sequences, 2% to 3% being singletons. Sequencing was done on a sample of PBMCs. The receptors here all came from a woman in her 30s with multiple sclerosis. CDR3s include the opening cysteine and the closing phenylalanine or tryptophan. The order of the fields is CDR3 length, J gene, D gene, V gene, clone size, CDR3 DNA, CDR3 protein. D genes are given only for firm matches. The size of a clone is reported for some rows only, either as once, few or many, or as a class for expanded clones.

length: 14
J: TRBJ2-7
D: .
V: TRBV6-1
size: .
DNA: TGTGCCAGCAGCCTAATGGGTGTCTCCTACGAGCAGTACTTC
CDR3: CASSLMGVSYEQYF

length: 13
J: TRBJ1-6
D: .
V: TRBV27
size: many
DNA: TGTGCCAGCAGGAACAGGGCGGCGTCACCCCTCCACTTT
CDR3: CASRNRAASPLHF

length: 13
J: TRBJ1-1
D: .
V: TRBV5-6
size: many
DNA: TGTGCCAGCAGCTTTGGGGGTAACACTGAAGCTTTCTTT
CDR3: CASSFGGNTEAFF

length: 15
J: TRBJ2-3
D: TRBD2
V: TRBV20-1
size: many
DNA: TGCAGTGCTAGAGATAGCGGGAGTGGAGAAGATACGCAGTATTTT
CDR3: CSARDSGSGEDTQYF

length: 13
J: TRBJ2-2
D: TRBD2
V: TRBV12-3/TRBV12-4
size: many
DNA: TGTGCCAGTCTAGCGGGACTCACCGGGGAGCTGTTTTTT
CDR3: CASLAGLTGELFF

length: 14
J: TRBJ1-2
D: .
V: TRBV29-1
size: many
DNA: TGCAGCGTTGAAGATTTAACAGAGGTCTATGGCTACACCTTC
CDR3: CSVEDLTEVYGYTF

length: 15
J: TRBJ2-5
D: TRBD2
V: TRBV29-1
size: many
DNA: TGCAGCGTTGGGTACCGGTCTAGCGGGAAGGAGACCCAGTACTTC
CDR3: CSVGYRSSGKETQYF

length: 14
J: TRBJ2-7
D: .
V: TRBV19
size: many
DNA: TGTGCCAGTAGTATTGCAGCGAATGCCTACGAGCAGTACTTC
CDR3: CASSIAANAYEQYF

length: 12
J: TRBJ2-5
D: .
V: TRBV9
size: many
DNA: TGTGCCAGCAGCTCTAGGGAAGAGACCCAGTACTTC
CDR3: CASSSREETQYF

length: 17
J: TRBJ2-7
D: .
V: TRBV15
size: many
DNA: TGTGCCACCAGCAGAGGAGGGTGGTGGACAGAGACCTACGAGCAGTACTTC
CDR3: CATSRGGWWTETYEQYF

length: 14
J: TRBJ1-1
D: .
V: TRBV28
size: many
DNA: TGTGCCAGCCGTCCAGGGTGGATGAACACTGAAGCTTTCTTT
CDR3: CASRPGWMNTEAFF

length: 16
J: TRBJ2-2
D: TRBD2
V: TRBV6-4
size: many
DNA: TGTGCCAGCAGTCCGACGGGACTAGAGAACACCGGGGAGCTGTTTTTT
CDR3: CASSPTGLENTGELFF

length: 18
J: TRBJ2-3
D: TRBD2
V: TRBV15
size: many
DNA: TGTGCCACCAGCAGAGGACTAGCGGCCACTGGGAGGGCAGATACGCAGTATTTT
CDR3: CATSRGLAATGRADTQYF

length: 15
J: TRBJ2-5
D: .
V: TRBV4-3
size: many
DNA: TGCGCCAGCAGCCAAGATCCGAGGGCCGGAGGGACCCAGTACTTC
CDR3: CASSQDPRAGGTQYF

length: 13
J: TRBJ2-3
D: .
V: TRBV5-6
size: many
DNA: TGTGCCAGCAGCTTCCCGAACACAGATACGCAGTATTTT
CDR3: CASSFPNTDTQYF

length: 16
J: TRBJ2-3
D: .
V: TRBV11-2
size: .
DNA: TGTGCCAGCAATTCGAGAGACGGGAGGAGGACAGATAAGCAGTATTTT
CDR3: CASNSRDGRRTDKQYF

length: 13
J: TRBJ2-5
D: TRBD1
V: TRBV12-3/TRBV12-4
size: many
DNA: TGTGCCAGCAGCCGGGACAGGGTCGAGACCCAGTACTTC
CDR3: CASSRDRVETQYF

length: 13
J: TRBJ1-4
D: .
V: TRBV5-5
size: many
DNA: TGTGCCAGCAGCTTACTTGATCGTGAAAAACTGTTTTTT
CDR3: CASSLLDREKLFF

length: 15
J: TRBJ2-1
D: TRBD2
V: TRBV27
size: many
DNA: TGTGCCAGCAGACGGACTAGCGGGAGTTATAATGAGCAGTTCTTC
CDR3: CASRRTSGSYNEQFF

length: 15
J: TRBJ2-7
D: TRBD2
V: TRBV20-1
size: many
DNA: TGCAGTGCTAGCCCTATAGCGGGAGCCCGCTACGAGCAGTACTTC
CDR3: CSASPIAGARYEQYF

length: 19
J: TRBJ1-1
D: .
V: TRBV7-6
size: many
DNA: TGTGCCAGCAGCTTAGATCAGGGGTCGCGTTCTGCGTTGAGCACTGAAGCTTTCTTT
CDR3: CASSLDQGSRSALSTEAFF

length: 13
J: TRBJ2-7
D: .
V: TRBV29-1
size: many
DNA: TGCAGCGTTGATGGGAAGAACTCCTACGAGCAGTACTTC
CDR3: CSVDGKNSYEQYF

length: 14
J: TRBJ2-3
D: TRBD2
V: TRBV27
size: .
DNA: TGTGCCAGCAGTTCCCGCCCGGGACTAGGTGCGCAGTATTTT
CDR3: CASSSRPGLGAQYF

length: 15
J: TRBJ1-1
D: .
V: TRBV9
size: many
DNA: TGTGCCAGCAGCGTAGATGGAAGAATGAACACTGAAGCTTTCTTT
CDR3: CASSVDGRMNTEAFF

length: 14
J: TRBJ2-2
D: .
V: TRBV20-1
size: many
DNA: TGCAGTGCTATAGACTACCTGAACACCGGGGAGCTGTTTTTT
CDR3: CSAIDYLNTGELFF

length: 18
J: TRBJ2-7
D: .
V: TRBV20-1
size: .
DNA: TGCAGTGCTAGAACCTATCCGAGTAGCGCTATAGAGGGCTACGAGCAGTACTTC
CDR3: CSARTYPSSAIEGYEQYF

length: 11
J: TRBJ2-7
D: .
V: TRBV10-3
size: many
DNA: TGTGCCATCAAGGGCGGGTACGAGCAGTACTTC
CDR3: CAIKGGYEQYF

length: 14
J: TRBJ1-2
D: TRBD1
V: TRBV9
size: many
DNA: TGTGCCAGCAGGGGACAGGGCGTCTCTTATGGCTACACCTTC
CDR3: CASRGQGVSYGYTF

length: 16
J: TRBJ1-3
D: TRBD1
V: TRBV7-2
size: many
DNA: TGTGCCAGCAACTTACAGGGGACCCTCTCTGGAAACACCATATATTTT
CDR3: CASNLQGTLSGNTIYF

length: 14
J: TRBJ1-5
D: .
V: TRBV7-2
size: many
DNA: TGTGCCAGCAGCCGTTCTGGGGCCTATCAGCCCCAGCATTTT
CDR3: CASSRSGAYQPQHF

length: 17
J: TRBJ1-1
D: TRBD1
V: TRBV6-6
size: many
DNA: TGTGCCAGCAGTTACGGGACAGCTTCTAGCATGAACACTGAAGCTTTCTTT
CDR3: CASSYGTASSMNTEAFF

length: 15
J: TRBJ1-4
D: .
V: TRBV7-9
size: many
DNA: TGTGCCAGCAGCCCCTTTATCAATCCTAATGAAAAACTGTTTTTT
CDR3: CASSPFINPNEKLFF

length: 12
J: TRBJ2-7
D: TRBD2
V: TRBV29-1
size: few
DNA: TGCAGCATTCAGCGGGACGGCGACGAGCAGTACTTC
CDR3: CSIQRDGDEQYF

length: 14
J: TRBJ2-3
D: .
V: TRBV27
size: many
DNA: TGTGCCAGCAGTCCCTTATCGGGATTAGATACGCAGTATTTT
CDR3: CASSPLSGLDTQYF

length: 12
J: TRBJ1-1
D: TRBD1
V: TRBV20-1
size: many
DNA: TGCAGTGCTAGACAGGGGGACACTGAAGCTTTCTTT
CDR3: CSARQGDTEAFF

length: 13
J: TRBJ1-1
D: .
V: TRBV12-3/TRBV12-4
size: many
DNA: TGTGCCAGCAGTTTAGGGACAGCAGCTGAAGCTTTCTTT
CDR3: CASSLGTAAEAFF

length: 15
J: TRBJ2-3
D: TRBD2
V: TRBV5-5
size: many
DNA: TGTGCCAGCAGCTTACTAGCGGGACCCACAGATACGCAGTATTTT
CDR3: CASSLLAGPTDTQYF

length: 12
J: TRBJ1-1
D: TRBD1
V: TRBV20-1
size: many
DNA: TGCAGTGCCTTTGGACAGGCTAATGAAGCTTTCTTT
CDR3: CSAFGQANEAFF

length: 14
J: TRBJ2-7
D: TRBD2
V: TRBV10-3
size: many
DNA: TGTGCCATCAGTGAAGGGACTAGCGGGAGGGAGCAGTACTTC
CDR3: CAISEGTSGREQYF

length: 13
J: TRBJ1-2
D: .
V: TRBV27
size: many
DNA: TGTGCCAGCAGCCGAGGGGGGGTCGGCGGCTACACCTTC
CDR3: CASSRGGVGGYTF

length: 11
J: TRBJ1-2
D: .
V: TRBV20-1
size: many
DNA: TGCAGTGCTAGAACGACAGTCGGCTACACCTTC
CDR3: CSARTTVGYTF

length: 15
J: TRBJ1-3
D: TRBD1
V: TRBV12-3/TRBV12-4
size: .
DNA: TGTGCCAGCAGCCGGACAGGGTTCGTAGGAAACACCATATATTTT
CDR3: CASSRTGFVGNTIYF

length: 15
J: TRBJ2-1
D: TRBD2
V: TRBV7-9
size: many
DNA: TGTGCCAGCAGCTTAGGGACTAGCGGGAGCAATGAGCAGTTCTTC
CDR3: CASSLGTSGSNEQFF

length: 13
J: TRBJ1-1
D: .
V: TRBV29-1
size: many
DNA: TGCATCACCTCGGGGGGAATGAACACTGAAGCTTTCTTT
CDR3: CITSGGMNTEAFF

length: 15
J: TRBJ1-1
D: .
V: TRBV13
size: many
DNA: TGTGCCAGCAGCTCCTGGACAGACTTGAACACTGAAGCTTTCTTT
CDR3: CASSSWTDLNTEAFF

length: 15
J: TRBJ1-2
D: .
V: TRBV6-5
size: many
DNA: TGTGCCAGCAGTCCTCCGGTGGGGGGAAACTATGGCTACACCTTC
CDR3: CASSPPVGGNYGYTF

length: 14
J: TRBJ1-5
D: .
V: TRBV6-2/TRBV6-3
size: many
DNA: TGTGCCAGCAGTTTGGGTCCGGGCGATCAGCCCCAGCATTTT
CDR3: CASSLGPGDQPQHF

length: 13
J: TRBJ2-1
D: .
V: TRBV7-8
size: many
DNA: TGTGCCAGCAGCTCCAACCGGGACCGTCGGCAGTTCTTC
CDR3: CASSSNRDRRQFF

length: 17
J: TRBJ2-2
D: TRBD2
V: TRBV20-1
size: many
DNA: TGCAGTGCTAAAACTAGCGGGGGGACGGCGGACACCGGGGAGCTGTTTTTT
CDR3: CSAKTSGGTADTGELFF

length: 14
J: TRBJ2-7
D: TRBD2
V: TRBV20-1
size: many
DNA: TGCAGTGCTAGCCGATCCAGCGGGGTCGACGAGCAGTACTTC
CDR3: CSASRSSGVDEQYF

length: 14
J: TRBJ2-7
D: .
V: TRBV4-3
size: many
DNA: TGCGCCAGCAGCCAGGACGGTTTGTCCTACGAGCAGTACTTC
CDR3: CASSQDGLSYEQYF

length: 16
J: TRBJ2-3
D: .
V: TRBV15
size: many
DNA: TGTGCCACCAGCAGAGATCCAGGGTTAGGAGAAGATACGCAGTATTTT
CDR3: CATSRDPGLGEDTQYF

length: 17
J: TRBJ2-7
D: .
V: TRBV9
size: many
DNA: TGTGCCAGCAGACCCGAGCCCTGGAGAGGTCTAGGATGCGAGCAGTACTTC
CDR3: CASRPEPWRGLGCEQYF

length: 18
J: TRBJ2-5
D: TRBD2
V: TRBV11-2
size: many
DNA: TGTGCCAGCAGCTTAGATGAAGTCCGGGTTGCGGGAGTGGAGACCCAGTACTTC
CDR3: CASSLDEVRVAGVETQYF

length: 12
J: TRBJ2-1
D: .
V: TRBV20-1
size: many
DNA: TGCAGTGTATCTAGCGCTAACAATGAGCAGTTCTTC
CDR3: CSVSSANNEQFF